A single sample is the source of the 17 T cell receptor beta chains below, sequenced in a study of spatial heterogeneity in lung cancer (dated by TCRdb to between 2017 and 2020). Taken with the paper, the label for time point translates to: blood at routine non-recurrence follow-up after resection. To prepare the library, 5' RACE was applied. This sample was sequenced with a NextSeq 500. TCRdb took the public reads, trimmed them with fastp at Q25, ran MiXCR for clone calling and kept in-frame beta chains. Every distinct CDR3 protein forms one entry, paired with its most common genes and DNA. Within this sample are 110,000 or so distinct CDR3 sequences, with 10% to 11% of them counted one time only. The ten largest clonotypes hold approximately 24% of the sample. The specimen was PBMCs, collected at follow-up. The receptors derive from a female donor with early-stage non-small cell lung cancer.

This clonotype appeared a few times. CDR3 sequence (DNA): TGCGCCAGCAGCTCAATAGCGGGAGACGCTACAGATACGCAGTATTTT. Protein sequence: CASSSIAGDATDTQYF. This chain uses TRBV5-1 with TRBJ2-3; TRBD2 matches 9 bases. The germline gives CDR1 SGHRS, CDR2 YFSETQ. This CDR3 contains 16 residues. V lost 3 bases to trimming and J lost 3 bases; unmatched junction nucleotides: 8.

This clonotype was detected ten times or more. The gene calls are TRBV6-1 and TRBJ1-5; possibly TRBD1 for D (6 bases). V shed 6 bases and J shed 4 bases, with 16 bases lying between them. CDR3 length equals 15 residues. CDR1 and CDR2 (germline): MNHNS, SASEGT. CDR3 in DNA: TGTGCCAGCAGCGGAGGGGGGGGAAGGAATCAGCCCCAGCATTTT. Its translation: CASSGGGGRNQPQHF.

The chain recombines TRBV30 with TRBJ1-1; a possible D gene is TRBD1 (6 bases). V was clipped by 5 bases and J by 1 base, with 11 bases between them. The CDR3 is made up of 13 amino acids. The germline V gene has CDR1 GTSNPN and CDR2 SVGIG (reference sequence). CDR3 coding DNA: TGTGCCTGGGGTACACAGGGGAACACTGAAGCTTTCTTT. This encodes CAWGTQGNTEAFF.

Ten or more counts support this clonotype. The chain joins TRBV6-5 to TRBJ1-5; D is possibly TRBD1 (6 bases). The V and J ends lost 6 bases and 7 bases respectively, with 16 bases between them. Germline V lookup: CDR1 MNHEY, CDR2 SVGAGI. The CDR3 spans 14 residues. The CDR3 loop is CASRSHRVGQPQHF. The CDR3 bases are TGTGCCAGCAGATCCCACAGGGTAGGCCAGCCCCAGCATTTT.

Only a few counts were recorded for this clonotype. The chain employs TRBV24-1 and TRBJ2-3, with TRBD2 matching over 11 bases. The germline gives CDR1 KGHDR, CDR2 SFDVKD. The CDR3 runs to 15 residues. The ends lost 1 base at V and 8 bases at J; junction bases unmatched: 4. CDR3 sequence: CATSDLGLAGVTQYF. The CDR3 bases are TGTGCCACCAGTGATTTAGGACTAGCGGGCGTTACGCAGTATTTT.

This clonotype showed up just a few times. The CDR3 spells CASSAQTGFGNTIYF. The DNA for the CDR3 is TGTGCCAGCAGCGCTCAAACAGGGTTTGGAAACACCATATATTTT. This chain joins TRBV9 and TRBJ1-3, with D possibly TRBD1 on 6 matching bases. Germline V gene sequence: CDR1 SGDLS, CDR2 YYNGEE. CDR3 length equals 15 residues. V lost 3 bases to trimming and J lost 3 bases, with 13 bases between them.

This clonotype was counted only a few times. This rearrangement joins TRBV2 to TRBJ1-5; D unresolved. The CDR3 extends over 15 amino acids. CDR1 and CDR2 from the germline V gene are SNHLY and FYNNEI. V lost 6 bases, J lost 9 bases, and 21 bases lay in between. The CDR3: CASRVSSSHLWPQHF. The CDR3 DNA sequence: TGTGCCAGCAGGGTCAGCTCTAGCCATCTATGGCCCCAGCATTTT. The full variable domain, its missing parts supplied by reference TRBV2 and TRBJ1-5, is EPEVTQTPSHQVTQMGQEVILRCVPISNHLYFYWYRQILGQKVEFLVSFYNNEISEKSEIFDDQFSVERPDGSNFTLKIRSTKLEDSAMYFCASRVSSSHLWPQHFGDGTRLSIL.

This chain joins TRBV5-4 and TRBJ2-1, with D perhaps TRBD2 (6 bases). V lost 3 bases and J 7 bases, leaving 20 bases between the germline ends. This CDR3 region has 16 residues. CDR1 and CDR2 (germline): SGHNT, YYREEE (reference sequence). CDR3 in amino acids: CASSSQIAAGDNEQFF. The CDR3, as DNA: TGTGCCAGCAGCTCTCAAATAGCGGCAGGAGATAATGAGCAGTTCTTC. Full variable domain (missing parts from reference TRBV5-4 and TRBJ2-1): ETGVTQSPTHLIKTRGQQVTLRCSSQSGHNTVSWYQQALGQGPQFIFQYYREEENGRGNFPPRFSGLQFPNYSSELNVNALELDDSALYLCASSSQIAAGDNEQFFGPGTRLTVL.

This sequence joins TRBV24-1 and TRBJ2-3; D call uncertain. This CDR3 has 13 residues. Germline V gene lookup returns CDR1 KGHDR and CDR2 SFDVKD. The V gene lost 8 bases and the J gene lost 2 bases, with 10 bases spanning the gap. CDR3 bases: TGTGCCACCAACAACCCATACACAGATACGCAGTATTTT. It encodes CATNNPYTDTQYF.

There are many counts of this clonotype. The V gene is TRBV27, the J gene TRBJ2-7; D not certain. V was pared by 3 bases and J by 6 bases, with 9 bases between. CDR3 length: 12 amino acids. In germline, CDR1 is MNHEY, CDR2 SMNVEV (reference sequence). As DNA, the CDR3 is TGTGCCAGCAGTTTCGGTACTCGCGAGCAGTACTTC. This codes for CASSFGTREQYF.

In this sample, this clonotype turned up many times. CDR3 bases: TGTGCCAGCAGCAAACGCAGGTTTTCTAATTCACCCCTCCACTTT. Its translation is CASSKRRFSNSPLHF. J is TRBJ1-6 and V is TRBV6-5; no firm D call. With 6 bases removed from V and 6 bases from J, the gap between germline ends came to 15 bases. Germline CDR1 is MNHEY and CDR2 is SVGAGI. The CDR3 length is 15 residues.

The sample holds many counts of this clonotype. The chain employs TRBV19 and TRBJ2-1, with TRBD1 identical over 7 bases. J gave up 0 bases and V 6 bases, and 5 bases lay outside the gene matches. The germline V gene has CDR1 LNHDA and CDR2 SQIVND (reference sequence). The CDR3 is 15 residues long. CDR3 bases: TGTGCCAGTAGGGGACAGTCCTACTCCTACAATGAGCAGTTCTTC. Amino acid sequence: CASRGQSYSYNEQFF.

This clonotype has more than one count but fewer than ten. This rearrangement joins TRBV6-5 to TRBJ2-1; 8 bases align to TRBD2. Germline-derived CDR1 and CDR2 are MNHEY and SVGAGI. J lost 5 bases, V lost 0 bases, and 9 bases had no gene match. CDR3 length: 17 amino acids. DNA of the CDR3: TGTGCCAGCAGTTACTCGGCGGGACTAGGCGCAGACAATGAGCAGTTCTTC. Its translation: CASSYSAGLGADNEQFF.

This clonotype was counted ten times or more. The chain uses TRBV28 and TRBJ2-3; 10 bases line up with TRBD1. The ends lost 5 bases at V and 6 bases at J; junction bases unmatched: 11. Germline V gene lookup returns CDR1 MDHEN and CDR2 SYDVKM. This CDR3 region has 16 residues. The CDR3 nucleotides are TGTGCCAGCAGTCCTCCGGGACAGGGGCTACAGGATACGCAGTATTTT. Protein sequence: CASSPPGQGLQDTQYF.

The gene calls are TRBV10-2 and TRBJ2-2; 11 positions agree with TRBD2. CDR1 is WSHSY and CDR2 is SAAADI in the germline V gene. V gave up 8 bases and J gave up 0 bases; unmatched junction bases: 2. The CDR3 is made up of 15 amino acids. The CDR3 DNA reads as TGCGCCAGCGGACTAGCGGGTCCGAACACCGGGGAGCTGTTTTTT. Protein sequence: CASGLAGPNTGELFF.

The chain employs TRBV2 and TRBJ1-6; 9 bases agree with TRBD1. V lost 9 bases to trimming and J lost 2 bases; unmatched junction nucleotides: 2. Germline V gives CDR1 SNHLY, CDR2 FYNNEI. CDR3 size: 14 residues. The CDR3 region is CASGQGPYNSPLHF. As DNA, the CDR3 is TGTGCCAGTGGACAGGGGCCCTATAATTCACCCCTCCACTTT.

The CDR3 spells CASSSGQLPDTQYF. DNA of the CDR3: TGTGCCAGCAGTTCGGGACAGCTCCCAGATACGCAGTATTTT. This chain joins TRBV28 and TRBJ2-3; 7 nucleotides agree with TRBD1. CDR3 length: 14 residues. Looked up from germline, CDR1 is MDHEN and CDR2 is SYDVKM. Losses at the gene ends were 4 bases for V and 4 bases for J; bases not matched to a gene: 5.